Below, one TCR beta chain is given with its context. This record comes from a study of blood T cell repertoires in COVID-19. Study-level background: Donors in the United States, Italy and Spain gave samples during acute or convalescent COVID-19. PBMCs, B-cell-depleted T cells, or T cells provided the cDNA or gDNA that made up the material.

Original processing methods: How many nucleated cells were present was estimated from reference gene primer amplification. The data were produced by immunoSEQ multiplex PCR, yet TCRdb's version contains in-frame clones alone and is incomplete. Clone size and V and J calls were adopted from that table, with D and trimming inferred from the DNA. The sample has roughly 240,000 clones; about 86% are singletons. The CDR3 is 16 residues long. V dropped 1 base and J dropped 1 base, with 12 bases sitting between them. CDR1 MGHRA and CDR2 YSYEKL come from the germline V gene. Sequencing input: peripheral blood. This chain connects TRBV4-1 to TRBJ2-3; a possible D gene is TRBD1 (5 bases). This clonotype originated in a man younger than 35 with active or convalescent COVID-19. CDR3 amino acids: CASSQAGYGGTDTQYF. CDR3 DNA: TGCGCCAGCAGCCAAGCAGGGTACGGAGGCACAGATACGCAGTATTTT.